This T cell receptor beta chain was sequenced during a study of response to subunit inactivated influenza vaccine. This CDR3 is built from 15 residues. V was pared by 5 bases and J by 0 bases, with 11 bases between. Germline-derived CDR1 and CDR2 are MNHEY and SMNVEV (reference sequence). This clonotype was recorded many times. Its matching antigen is unknown. TCRdb re-called the RT-PCR reads through MiXCR, storing one row per CDR3 protein. Counted here are fewer than 600,000 distinct CDR3 sequences, approximately 7.8% occurring once; the ten biggest clones make up about an eighth. General study points: Seasonal influenza vaccination, on each occasion, was suggested by the authors to recruit few new T cells.

Sequencing used PBMCs from blood, obtained less than 30 months after vaccination. The sequence came from a man in his fifties or sixties who received an inactivated influenza vaccine. V is TRBV27 and J is TRBJ2-1; no firm D call. This CDR3 is CASSQRWSSYNEQFF. CDR3 nucleotide sequence: TGTGCCAGCAGTCAACGGTGGAGCTCCTACAATGAGCAGTTCTTC.